Presented here are 32 T cell receptor beta chains from one specimen sequenced in a study of cytomegalovirus exposure and HLA in healthy donors. Both 60 Vbeta primers and 13 Jbeta primers went into the PCR. Measured with immunoSEQ multiplex PCR; TCRdb has only the in-frame clones, and not every one. This table has more than 85,000 clones, 76% appearing once. The material sequenced was PBMCs. The receptor set was obtained from a man aged 25-45 years in good health and CMV-seropositive.

This clone was seen more than once but under ten times. This chain uses TRBV19 with TRBJ2-7; unclear D gene. The ends were cut back, 4 bases at V and 3 bases at J, with 10 bases in the middle. This CDR3 has 13 amino acids. Germline-derived CDR1 and CDR2 are LNHDA and SQIVND (reference sequence). CDR3 DNA sequence: TGTGCCAGTAGTACCGATAACTACTACGAGCAGTACTTC. Translation gives CASSTDNYYEQYF.

The rearrangement uses TRBV9 and TRBJ1-2; 9 bases align to TRBD1. The CDR3 sequence is 15 residues long. The V gene's germline CDR1 is SGDLS and CDR2 YYNGEE. Unmatched junction bases numbered 4, after V lost 4 bases and J lost 0 bases. The CDR3 sequence: CASSSGQGTNYGYTF. CDR3 DNA: TGTGCCAGCAGCTCGGGACAGGGAACTAACTATGGCTACACCTTC.

V and J are TRBV19 and TRBJ2-2; 7 bases line up with TRBD1. The junction had 14 bases not matched to a gene; V was cut back by 7 bases and J by 3 bases. This CDR3 has 17 residues. CDR1 is LNHDA and CDR2 is SQIVND in the germline V gene (reference sequence). CDR3 sequence reads: CASKPRQGSVDTGELFF. The CDR3 DNA sequence: TGTGCCAGTAAACCGCGACAGGGTAGTGTGGACACCGGGGAGCTGTTTTTT. Full variable domain (outside the CDR3, taken from reference TRBV19 and TRBJ2-2): DGGITQSPKYLFRKEGQNVTLSCEQNLNHDAMYWYRQDPGQGLRLIYYSQIVNDFQKGDIAEGYSVSREKKESFPLTVTSAQKNPTAFYLCASKPRQGSVDTGELFFGEGSRLTVL.

The V gene is TRBV2, the J gene TRBJ2-1; the D gene is possibly TRBD2 (5 bases). The germline V gene encodes CDR1 SNHLY and CDR2 FYNNEI. This CDR3 is built from 13 residues. V dropped 7 bases and J dropped 7 bases, with 14 bases sitting between them. The CDR3 nucleotides are TGTGCCAGCATGGAAGGACTGCTAAATGAGCAGTTCTTC. Residues: CASMEGLLNEQFF. Looking up the rest from reference TRBV2 and TRBJ2-1 gives the full variable domain: EPEVTQTPSHQVTQMGQEVILRCVPISNHLYFYWYRQILGQKVEFLVSFYNNEISEKSEIFDDQFSVERPDGSNFTLKIRSTKLEDSAMYFCASMEGLLNEQFFGPGTRLTVL.

The rearrangement links TRBV5-6 to TRBJ2-5, with TRBD1 identical over 10 bases. Trimming removed 2 bases from V and 1 base from J; junction bases left unmatched: 5. Germline-derived CDR1 and CDR2 are SGHDT and YYEEEE. The CDR3 contains 16 residues. CDR3 coding DNA: TGTGCCAGCAGCTTCCGGACAGGGGGGGGCCAAGAGACCCAGTACTTC. It translates to CASSFRTGGGQETQYF.

The chain recombines TRBV7-2 with TRBJ2-3; 9 nucleotides agree with TRBD2. This CDR3 contains 16 residues. V dropped 4 bases and J dropped 3; count of bases not matched to a gene: 8. CDR1 SGHTA and CDR2 FQGNSA come from the germline V gene. The CDR3 here is CASSSPLAGVTDTQYF. The CDR3 DNA reads as TGTGCCAGCAGCTCCCCTTTAGCGGGGGTAACAGATACGCAGTATTTT.

The genes are TRBV2 and TRBJ1-2; 8 positions match TRBD1. Trimming removed 6 bases from V and 5 bases from J; junction bases left unmatched: 11. The CDR3 has 15 amino acids. In germline, CDR1 is SNHLY, CDR2 FYNNEI. The CDR3 spells CASRTGGTALYGYTF. The CDR3 region has the DNA TGTGCCAGCAGAACAGGGGGGACAGCATTATATGGCTACACCTTC. The full variable domain, completed using reference TRBV2 and TRBJ1-2, is EPEVTQTPSHQVTQMGQEVILRCVPISNHLYFYWYRQILGQKVEFLVSFYNNEISEKSEIFDDQFSVERPDGSNFTLKIRSTKLEDSAMYFCASRTGGTALYGYTFGSGTRLTVV.

This chain joins TRBV7-9 and TRBJ2-7; 13 bases are shared with TRBD2. Trimming cost V 7 bases and J 2 bases; bases outside gene matches: 5. Germline CDR1 and CDR2: SEHNR and FQNEAQ (reference sequence). This CDR3 spans 15 amino acids. The DNA of the CDR3 is TGTGCCAGCACAGCCGGGACTAGCGGGGCCTACGAGCAGTACTTC. This codes for CASTAGTSGAYEQYF. Full variable domain (outside the CDR3, taken from reference TRBV7-9 and TRBJ2-7): DTGVSQNPRHKITKRGQNVTFRCDPISEHNRLYWYRQTLGQGPEFLTYFQNEAQLEKSRLLSDRFSAERPKGSFSTLEIQRTEQGDSAMYLCASTAGTSGAYEQYFGPGTRLTVT.

The CDR3 bases are TGTGCCAGCAGTGACAGGGGAGGAACTGAAGCTTTCTTT. Translation gives CASSDRGGTEAFF. The V call is TRBV27, the J call TRBJ1-1, with 8 nucleotides matching TRBD1. Germline trimming cut 5 bases from V and 5 bases from J; bases unmatched to any gene: 4. The CDR3 spans 13 residues. CDR1 is MNHEY, CDR2 SMNVEV, per germline (reference sequence).

The rearrangement links TRBV5-4 to TRBJ2-1, with TRBD2 matching 8 bases. CDR3 size: 14 residues. In germline, CDR1 is SGHNT, CDR2 YYREEE (reference sequence). With V trimmed by 4 bases and J by 9 bases, 9 bases remained unmatched. The CDR3 spells CASSTRAGGAEQFF. CDR3 in DNA: TGTGCCAGCAGCACCCGTGCGGGGGGCGCTGAGCAGTTCTTC.

This chain links TRBV7-9 with TRBJ2-3, with a weak D call TRBD2 (5 bases). Between the trimmed V and J ends, which lost 1 base and 4 bases, there was a span of 15 bases. Germline-derived CDR1 and CDR2 are SEHNR and FQNEAQ (reference sequence). This CDR3 region has 16 residues. The CDR3: CASSLEAGILADTQYF. CDR3 bases: TGTGCCAGCAGCTTAGAGGCCGGGATCTTGGCAGATACGCAGTATTTT. The full variable domain, its missing parts supplied by reference TRBV7-9 and TRBJ2-3, is DTGVSQNPRHKITKRGQNVTFRCDPISEHNRLYWYRQTLGQGPEFLTYFQNEAQLEKSRLLSDRFSAERPKGSFSTLEIQRTEQGDSAMYLCASSLEAGILADTQYFGPGTRLTVL.

This clone was seen a handful of times. This chain links TRBV7-9 with TRBJ2-5, with 15 bases lining up with TRBD2. The CDR3 spans 17 residues. J was trimmed by 1 base and V by 5 bases; bases with no gene match: 5. Per the germline V gene, CDR1 is SEHNR and CDR2 is FQNEAQ (reference sequence). As DNA, the CDR3 is TGTGCCAGCAGCACCTGGACTAGCGGGGGGGGCCAAGAGACCCAGTACTTC. It encodes CASSTWTSGGGQETQYF.

The chain employs TRBV5-6 and TRBJ2-7; no firm D call. V lost 4 bases, J lost 0 bases, and 11 bases lay in between. The germline V gene has CDR1 SGHDT and CDR2 YYEEEE. This CDR3 region has 14 residues. CDR3 bases: TGTGCCAGCAGCCCCCTGCGGAACTCCTACGAGCAGTACTTC. Protein sequence: CASSPLRNSYEQYF.

This chain connects TRBV7-2 to TRBJ2-7; no clear D gene. This CDR3 has 14 amino acids. Germline lookup yields CDR1 SGHTA and CDR2 FQGNSA. Trimming took 1 base from V and 3 from J, leaving 10 bases between them. The CDR3 DNA reads as TGTGCCAGCAGCTTAGTTGAGTTGAGCTACGAGCAGTACTTC. Translating it yields CASSLVELSYEQYF.

The CDR3 DNA sequence: TGTGCCAGCAGCCTTCCAGGTGCGGGACGGGGAGAGACCCAGTACTTC. This codes for CASSLPGAGRGETQYF. This chain links TRBV2 with TRBJ2-5, with D possibly being TRBD2 (6 bases). Germline loops: CDR1 SNHLY, CDR2 FYNNEI. With 6 bases removed from V and 4 bases from J, the gap between germline ends came to 21 bases. This CDR3 contains 16 residues.

The chain uses TRBV7-8 and TRBJ1-3, with D possibly being TRBD1 (5 bases). Germline V CDR1 and CDR2: SGHVS, FQNEAQ. This CDR3 has 15 amino acids. V gave up 5 bases and J gave up 2 bases, with 13 bases separating them. The chain's CDR3 is CASSPAGRAGNTIYF. The CDR3 nucleotides read TGTGCCAGCAGCCCAGCCGGCAGGGCTGGAAACACCATATATTTT. The variable domain in full, completed from reference TRBV7-8 and TRBJ1-3, reads GAGVSQSPRYKVAKRGQDVALRCDPISGHVSLFWYQQALGQGPEFLTYFQNEAQLDKSGLPSDRFFAERPEGSVSTLKIQRTQQEDSAVYLCASSPAGRAGNTIYFGEGSWLTVV.

A word on this clone: The junction differs from germline at one of its ends, possibly a read error. V is TRBV7-9 and J is TRBJ2-7; 8 bases agree with TRBD1. Germline V gene data show CDR1 as SEHNR and CDR2 as FQNEAQ (reference sequence). This CDR3 has 16 amino acids. The CDR3 region has the DNA TGTTCCAGCAGCTCCCGGACAGGGAGTCCCCCCTACGAGCAGTACTTC. It is translated as CSSSSRTGSPPYEQYF.

J is TRBJ2-1 and V is TRBV9; 10 bases map to TRBD2. The trim removed 0 bases at V and 9 bases at J, leaving 6 bases unmatched. Looked up from germline, CDR1 is SGDLS and CDR2 is YYNGEE. The CDR3 runs 15 residues. Here the CDR3 reads CASSVGASGGSEQFF. In DNA, the CDR3 is TGTGCCAGCAGCGTAGGTGCTAGCGGGGGTTCTGAGCAGTTCTTC.

The J gene is TRBJ1-5, the V gene TRBV18; D is uncertain. Trimming removed 2 bases at V and 2 bases at J, with 10 bases between. The CDR3 has 15 residues. Germline V CDR1 and CDR2: KGHSH, LQKENI. In nucleotides, the CDR3 is TGTGCCAGCTCACCAGAACACAGTGGCAATCAGCCCCAGCATTTT. Protein product: CASSPEHSGNQPQHF.

This chain links TRBV6-5 with TRBJ1-4; 8 bases align to TRBD1. Trimming took 5 bases from V and 4 from J; bases not matched to a gene: 3. This CDR3 has 14 residues. From germline, CDR1 is MNHEY and CDR2 SVGAGI. CDR3 loop: CASSGQGYNEKLFF. The CDR3, as DNA: TGTGCCAGCAGTGGACAGGGCTATAATGAAAAACTGTTTTTT.

This chain joins TRBV29-1 and TRBJ2-1, with D maybe TRBD1 (7 bases). Germline CDR1 reads SQVTM; CDR2 reads ANQGSEA. V lost 7 bases, J lost 8 bases, and 15 bases lay in between. The length of the CDR3 is 12 residues. DNA for the CDR3: TGCAGCGCTCGACAGGGAGGCGATGAGCAGTTCTTC. This gives the protein CSARQGGDEQFF.

The V and J genes are TRBV4-1 and TRBJ1-6, with a tentative D call TRBD1 (5 bases). V gave up 0 bases and J gave up 5 bases, with 11 bases separating them. Germline CDR1 and CDR2: MGHRA and YSYEKL. The CDR3 has 16 amino acids. CDR3 in DNA: TGCGCCAGCAGCCAAGAGGGGCGTCGAAATAATTCACCCCTCCACTTT. It translates to CASSQEGRRNNSPLHF.

The rearrangement links TRBV6-5 to TRBJ2-7; a possible D gene is TRBD2 (6 bases). V was cut by 2 bases and J by 0 bases, with 11 bases left in between. CDR1 and CDR2 from the germline V gene are MNHEY and SVGAGI. This CDR3 has 15 amino acids. CDR3 sequence (DNA): TGTGCCAGCAGTTACATGGTGGGGGGCTCCTACGAGCAGTACTTC. It specifies CASSYMVGGSYEQYF.

This clone has more than one count but fewer than ten. This chain connects TRBV7-8 to TRBJ2-3, with D possibly being TRBD2 (6 bases). CDR3 length: 13 residues. In germline, CDR1 is SGHVS, CDR2 FQNEAQ. V was cut by 5 bases and J by 3 bases, with 9 bases left in between. CDR3 in DNA: TGTGCCAGCAGCCCCGGGGGAACAGATACGCAGTATTTT. Amino acid sequence: CASSPGGTDTQYF.

The chain has TRBV5-4 and TRBJ1-1, with D possibly matching TRBD1 (5 bases). Per the germline V gene, CDR1 is SGHNT and CDR2 is YYREEE (reference sequence). The V end lost 4 bases, the J end lost 3 bases, and 19 bases lay between the germline ends. The CDR3 loop spans 16 amino acids. CDR3 in amino acids: CASSPDHSGLDTEAFF. The CDR3 DNA is TGTGCCAGCAGCCCCGATCATTCAGGGTTGGACACTGAAGCTTTCTTT.

The chain couples TRBV5-6 to TRBJ2-7; a possible D gene is TRBD1 (5 bases). The CDR3 is made up of 16 amino acids. Germline loops: CDR1 SGHDT, CDR2 YYEEEE. V dropped 6 bases and J dropped 4 bases, with 23 bases sitting between them. The CDR3 sequence: CASIGYGHGAGYEQYF. For the CDR3, the DNA is TGTGCCAGCATCGGGTATGGGCATGGGGCCGGATACGAGCAGTACTTC.

This rearrangement joins TRBV4-2 to TRBJ1-1; possible D gene TRBD1, 5 bases. V was trimmed by 0 bases and J by 4 bases, leaving 9 bases between them. The CDR3 spans 14 residues. CDR1 is LGHNA and CDR2 is YNFKEQ in the germline V gene. This CDR3 reads CASSQDRGGTEAFF. CDR3 nucleotides: TGTGCCAGCAGCCAAGATCGGGGGGGCACTGAAGCTTTCTTT.

V and J are TRBV19 and TRBJ2-5; 15 nucleotides agree with TRBD2. Looked up from germline, CDR1 is LNHDA and CDR2 is SQIVND (reference sequence). This CDR3 has 15 amino acids. Trimming took 8 bases from V and 5 from J; bases not matched to a gene: 6. The CDR3 sequence: CASSGLAGGQETQYF. The CDR3 coding sequence is TGTGCCAGTTCAGGACTAGCGGGGGGGCAGGAGACCCAGTACTTC.

This clone appeared a few times. The chain joins TRBV5-1 to TRBJ2-6; tentatively, D is TRBD1 (5 bases). Germline values: CDR1 SGHRS, CDR2 YFSETQ. V lost 3 bases, J lost 0 bases, and 10 bases lay in between. The CDR3 covers 16 residues. This chain's CDR3 is CASSSAGHSGANVLTF. The CDR3 DNA reads TGCGCCAGCAGCTCCGCAGGGCACTCTGGGGCCAACGTCCTGACTTTC.

The chain joins TRBV6-5 to TRBJ1-1; TRBD1 aligns across 12 bases. Germline V gene lookup returns CDR1 MNHEY and CDR2 SVGAGI. Germline trimming cut 6 bases from V and 11 bases from J; bases unmatched to any gene: 10. The CDR3 totals 14 residues. CDR3 DNA sequence: TGTGCCAGCAGCAGCGGGACAGGGGGCGGAAAGGCTTTCTTT. Protein sequence: CASSSGTGGGKAFF.

The chain is built from TRBV7-9 and TRBJ2-5, with D unresolved. The germline V gene encodes CDR1 SEHNR and CDR2 FQNEAQ (reference sequence). Trimming shortened V by 0 bases and J by 1 base, and 6 bases separated the two germline ends. The CDR3 is 14 residues long. The CDR3 here is CASSLATPQETQYF. The DNA of the CDR3 is TGTGCCAGCAGCTTAGCTACACCCCAAGAGACCCAGTACTTC.

The chain carries TRBV7-6 and TRBJ2-1, with 9 positions matching TRBD1. J lost 4 bases, V lost 1 base, and 2 bases had no gene match. This CDR3 region has 15 residues. Germline-derived CDR1 and CDR2 are SGHVS and FNYEAQ. The CDR3 DNA follows: TGTGCCAGCAGCTTAGGACAGGGGGGGTACAATGAGCAGTTCTTC. Protein product: CASSLGQGGYNEQFF. Full variable domain (rest looked up from reference TRBV7-6 and TRBJ2-1): GAGVSQSPRYKVTKRGQDVALRCDPISGHVSLYWYRQALGQGPEFLTYFNYEAQQDKSGLPNDRFSAERPEGSISTLTIQRTEQRDSAMYRCASSLGQGGYNEQFFGPGTRLTVL.